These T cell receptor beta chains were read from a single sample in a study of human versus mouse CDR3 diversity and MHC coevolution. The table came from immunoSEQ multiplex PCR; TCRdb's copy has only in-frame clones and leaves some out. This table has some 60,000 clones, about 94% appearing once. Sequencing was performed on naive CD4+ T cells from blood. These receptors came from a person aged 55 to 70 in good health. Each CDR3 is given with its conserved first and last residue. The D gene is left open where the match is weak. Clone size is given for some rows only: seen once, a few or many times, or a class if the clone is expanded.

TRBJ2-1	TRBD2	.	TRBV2	CASRLLTSSRFF	TGTGCCAGTAGACTTCTGACTAGCTCTCGGTTCTTC
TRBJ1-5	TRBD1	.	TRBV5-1	CASSFTGGEQPQHF	TGCGCCAGCAGCTTTACAGGGGGCGAGCAGCCCCAGCATTTT
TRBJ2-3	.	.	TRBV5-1	CASSWNTGSGSDTQYF	TGCGCCAGCAGCTGGAACACAGGCTCCGGCTCAGATACGCAGTATTTT
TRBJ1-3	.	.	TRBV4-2	CASSQVGGAGNGNTIYF	TGTGCCAGCAGCCAAGTTGGGGGCGCGGGTAATGGAAACACCATATATTTT
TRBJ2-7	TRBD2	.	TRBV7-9	CASSLVGGGGRAYEQYF	TGTGCCAGCAGCTTAGTCGGCGGGGGCGGGAGGGCCTACGAGCAGTACTTC
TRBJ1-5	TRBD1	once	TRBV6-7	CASTNSRGTGVQPQHF	TGTGCCAGCACCAATAGTCGGGGGACAGGGGTTCAGCCCCAGCATTTT
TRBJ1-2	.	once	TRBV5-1	CASSLAGQGSYGYTF	TGCGCCAGCAGCTTGGCCGGGCAGGGTTCGTATGGCTACACCTTC
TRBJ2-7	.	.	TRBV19	CASSKTGYEQYF	TGTGCCAGTAGTAAGACAGGCTACGAGCAGTACTTC
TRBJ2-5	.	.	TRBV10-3	CAISDRGWQETQYF	TGTGCCATCAGTGACAGGGGCTGGCAAGAGACCCAGTACTTC
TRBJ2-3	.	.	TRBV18	CASSRGDARTDTQYF	TGTGCCAGCTCCAGGGGGGACGCCCGCACAGATACGCAGTATTTT
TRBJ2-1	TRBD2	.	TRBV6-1	CASSDLRTSGRNEQFF	TGTGCCAGCAGTGACTTGAGGACTAGCGGAAGGAATGAGCAGTTCTTC
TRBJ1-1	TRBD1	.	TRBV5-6	CASSGRAGGNTEAFF	TGTGCCAGCAGCGGCCGTGCAGGGGGGAACACTGAAGCTTTCTTT
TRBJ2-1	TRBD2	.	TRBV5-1	CASASGTSGRGDEQFF	TGCGCCAGCGCATCCGGGACTAGCGGGAGAGGGGATGAGCAGTTCTTC
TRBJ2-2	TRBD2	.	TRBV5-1	CASSSRTSGRGDTGELFF	TGCGCCAGCAGCTCCCGGACTAGCGGGAGGGGGGACACCGGGGAGCTGTTTTTT